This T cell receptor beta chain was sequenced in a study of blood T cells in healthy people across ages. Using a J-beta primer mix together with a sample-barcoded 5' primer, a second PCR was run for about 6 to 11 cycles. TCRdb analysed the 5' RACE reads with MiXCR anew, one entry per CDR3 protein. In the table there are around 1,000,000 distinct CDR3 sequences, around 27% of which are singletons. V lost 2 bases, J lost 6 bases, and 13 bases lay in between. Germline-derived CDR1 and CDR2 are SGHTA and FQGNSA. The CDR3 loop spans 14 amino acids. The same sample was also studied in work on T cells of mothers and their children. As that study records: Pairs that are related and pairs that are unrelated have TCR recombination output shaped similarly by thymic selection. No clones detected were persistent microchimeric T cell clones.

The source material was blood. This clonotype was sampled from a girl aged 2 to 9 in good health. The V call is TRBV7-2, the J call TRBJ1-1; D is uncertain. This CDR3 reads CASSLLREAAEAFF. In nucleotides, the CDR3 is TGTGCCAGCAGCTTACTGAGGGAGGCCGCTGAAGCTTTCTTT. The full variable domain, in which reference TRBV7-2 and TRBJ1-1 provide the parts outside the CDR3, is GAGVSQSPSNKVTEKGKDVELRCDPISGHTALYWYRQSLGQGLEFLIYFQGNSAPDKSGLPSDRFSAERTGGSVSTLTIQRTQQEDSAVYLCASSLLREAAEAFFGQGTRLTVV.